What follows are 25 T cell receptor beta chains derived from one specimen sequenced in a study of OX40 agonist ivuxolimab in advanced cancers. Using immunoSEQ multiplex PCR, the repertoire was profiled, and TCRdb retains in-frame clones only, with some absent. The sample lists about 96,000 clones, about 90% occurring once. The starting material was CD4+ or CD8+ T cells sorted from blood, obtained in a trial of the OX40 agonist ivuxolimab. The receptor set was obtained from an adult with an advanced solid tumor such as melanoma, head and neck, liver or kidney cancer.

The gene calls are TRBV6-4 and TRBJ1-5; D is undetermined. Germline-derived CDR1 and CDR2 are MRHNA and SNTAGT. V lost 4 bases and J 5 bases, leaving 9 bases between the germline ends. This CDR3 comprises 13 residues. CDR3 DNA: TGTGCCAGCAGTGTTGACACTTATCAGCCCCAGCATTTT. This gives the protein CASSVDTYQPQHF.

This clone was seen only once. DNA for the CDR3: TGTGCCAGCAGCCCATCCCGGACTAGCGGGGTGAGCGGGGAGCTGTTTTTT. Its translation: CASSPSRTSGVSGELFF. This chain links TRBV7-8 with TRBJ2-2, with TRBD2 matching 12 bases. The CDR3 contains 17 residues. Germline trimming cut 5 bases from V and 7 bases from J; bases unmatched to any gene: 11. Germline-derived CDR1 and CDR2 are SGHVS and FQNEAQ.

The V gene is TRBV7-3, the J gene TRBJ2-6; D is unclear. This CDR3 is built from 16 residues. V was shortened by 1 base and J by 2 bases, with 9 bases between the two germline ends. Germline V gives CDR1 SGHTA, CDR2 FQGTGA. CDR3 sequence (DNA): TGTGCCAGCAGCTTAATTCACCAAGCTGGGGCCAACGTCCTGACTTTC. Translated: CASSLIHQAGANVLTF.

The DNA of the CDR3 is TGTGCCAGTAGTATTAGTCCCAGCTCTGGAAACACCATATATTTT. It encodes CASSISPSSGNTIYF. J is TRBJ1-3 and V is TRBV19, with unresolved D. In germline, CDR1 is LNHDA, CDR2 SQIVND (reference sequence). The V end lost 3 bases, the J end lost 0 bases, and 9 bases lay between the germline ends. The CDR3 sequence is 15 residues long. Full variable domain (outside the CDR3, taken from reference TRBV19 and TRBJ1-3): DGGITQSPKYLFRKEGQNVTLSCEQNLNHDAMYWYRQDPGQGLRLIYYSQIVNDFQKGDIAEGYSVSREKKESFPLTVTSAQKNPTAFYLCASSISPSSGNTIYFGEGSWLTVV.

The V gene is TRBV5-4, the J gene TRBJ1-3; 7 nucleotides match TRBD1. Germline V gene lookup returns CDR1 SGHNT and CDR2 YYREEE (reference sequence). The CDR3 has 16 amino acids. Unmatched junction bases numbered 4, after V lost 0 bases and J lost 1 base. CDR3 sequence (DNA): TGTGCCAGCAGCTTGGAGGCGGACAGGTCTGGAAACACCATATATTTT. It translates to CASSLEADRSGNTIYF.

This chain uses TRBV28 with TRBJ2-2; D is possibly TRBD2 (6 bases). The germline V and J ends were trimmed by 5 bases and 3 bases, with 13 bases remaining between them. The CDR3 sequence is 15 residues long. The germline V gene has CDR1 MDHEN and CDR2 SYDVKM. CDR3 DNA sequence: TGTGCCAGCAGTGGAGACAGCGGGTACACCGGGGAGCTGTTTTTT. Translating gives CASSGDSGYTGELFF.

The V gene is TRBV6-5, the J gene TRBJ1-2; possibly TRBD1 for D (6 bases). V lost 2 bases and J 6 bases, leaving 16 bases between the germline ends. The CDR3 length is 15 residues. The germline CDR1 and CDR2 sequences are MNHEY and SVGAGI. The CDR3 coding sequence is TGTGCCAGCAGTTACCAGAGGTCGGGGGGCCATGGCTACACCTTC. Protein: CASSYQRSGGHGYTF.

The chain couples TRBV27 to TRBJ2-1; unclear D gene. V lost 6 bases and J lost 15, with 18 bases in between. CDR1 MNHEY and CDR2 SMNVEV come from the germline V gene (reference sequence). There are 12 residues in the CDR3. CDR3 bases: TGTGCCAGCAGCTATAGACCGGGCCCGTGGTTCTTC. Protein product: CASSYRPGPWFF.

This chain links TRBV5-4 with TRBJ2-5; 7 bases align to TRBD1. Germline lookup yields CDR1 SGHNT and CDR2 YYREEE (reference sequence). The CDR3 covers 14 residues. J lost 5 bases, V lost 1 base, and 5 bases had no gene match. DNA for the CDR3: TGTGCCAGCAGCTTGCAGGGGGTCCTGGAGACCCAGTACTTC. This gives the protein CASSLQGVLETQYF.

There are many counts of this clone. The rearrangement joins TRBV2 to TRBJ2-7; 11 nucleotides align to TRBD1. V was clipped by 4 bases and J by 0 bases; unmatched bases: 5. The V gene's germline CDR1 is SNHLY and CDR2 FYNNEI. This CDR3 contains 16 residues. CDR3 DNA sequence: TGTGCCAGCAGTGGGGCCGGGACAGGGGGCTCCTACGAGCAGTACTTC. This codes for CASSGAGTGGSYEQYF.

This clone was counted only a few times. The chain has TRBV4-1 and TRBJ1-4; D uncertain. CDR1 MGHRA and CDR2 YSYEKL come from the germline V gene. Deletions cut 4 bases from V and 8 bases from J, with 20 bases between. This CDR3 has 16 amino acids. Here the CDR3 DNA reads TGCGCCAGCAGCCCACTAGACAAGGAGTGGGTGGAAAAACTGTTTTTT. Encoded protein: CASSPLDKEWVEKLFF.

About this clone: Other DNA sequences within the sample encode an identical CDR3. This chain joins TRBV5-4 and TRBJ1-2; D unresolved. CDR3 length: 11 amino acids. Germline assignment: CDR1 SGHNT and CDR2 YYREEE (reference sequence). V was clipped by 2 bases and J by 4 bases, with 3 bases between them. The CDR3, as DNA: TGTGCCAGCAGCTTCTCCTATGGCTACACCTTC. Protein sequence: CASSFSYGYTF. The entire variable domain, with the rest obtained from reference TRBV5-4 and TRBJ1-2, is as follows: ETGVTQSPTHLIKTRGQQVTLRCSSQSGHNTVSWYQQALGQGPQFIFQYYREEENGRGNFPPRFSGLQFPNYSSELNVNALELDDSALYLCASSFSYGYTFGSGTRLTVV.

This clone was recorded once. The genes are TRBV18 and TRBJ2-2; D not certain. This CDR3 contains 13 residues. The V and J ends lost 1 base and 7 bases respectively, with 7 bases between them. Germline CDR1 and CDR2: KGHSH and LQKENI. The CDR3 region is CASSPQAYGELFF. Here the CDR3 DNA reads TGTGCCAGCTCACCACAGGCCTACGGGGAGCTGTTTTTT.

This chain links TRBV7-3 with TRBJ2-1, with TRBD2 identical over 7 bases. Germline-derived CDR1 and CDR2 are SGHTA and FQGTGA. J gave up 5 bases and V 5 bases, and 15 bases lay outside the gene matches. The CDR3 loop spans 17 amino acids. The chain's CDR3 is CASSPAVGRAGNNEQFF. CDR3 bases: TGTGCCAGCAGCCCCGCCGTCGGGCGAGCGGGAAACAATGAGCAGTTCTTC. The variable domain in full, with the rest retrieved from reference TRBV7-3 and TRBJ2-1, is GAGVSQTPSNKVTEKGKYVELRCDPISGHTALYWYRQSLGQGPEFLIYFQGTGAADDSGLPNDRFFAVRPEGSVSTLKIQRTERGDSAVYLCASSPAVGRAGNNEQFFGPGTRLTVL.

This clone was observed a single time. This chain uses TRBV28 with TRBJ1-1; perhaps TRBD1 as D (5 bases). This CDR3 region has 14 residues. The germline gives CDR1 MDHEN, CDR2 SYDVKM. The V gene lost 3 bases and the J gene lost 4 bases, with 12 bases spanning the gap. The CDR3 DNA follows: TGTGCCAGCAGTTTCTTGGGGGTAAGCACTGAAGCTTTCTTT. It is translated as CASSFLGVSTEAFF.

This chain links TRBV5-4 with TRBJ1-4; D unclear. The V and J ends lost 2 bases and 11 bases respectively, with 16 bases between them. This CDR3 is 14 amino acids long. Germline values: CDR1 SGHNT, CDR2 YYREEE (reference sequence). DNA for the CDR3: TGTGCCAGCAGCTTTGCTATAAGCGCTGGGAAACTGTTTTTT. Translated, it gives CASSFAISAGKLFF. Complete variable domain (other parts from reference TRBV5-4 and TRBJ1-4): ETGVTQSPTHLIKTRGQQVTLRCSSQSGHNTVSWYQQALGQGPQFIFQYYREEENGRGNFPPRFSGLQFPNYSSELNVNALELDDSALYLCASSFAISAGKLFFGSGTQLSVL.

This clone was recorded only once. The rearrangement uses TRBV2 and TRBJ2-1; possibly TRBD2 for D (6 bases). The CDR3 is 15 residues long. Trimming removed 7 bases from V and 0 bases from J, with 13 bases in between. Germline V CDR1 and CDR2: SNHLY, FYNNEI. The CDR3 coding sequence is TGTGCCAGCATGAAGGACTATAGCTCCTACAATGAGCAGTTCTTC. Its protein product is CASMKDYSSYNEQFF.

The V call is TRBV11-3, the J call TRBJ2-3; 8 bases map to TRBD1. Germline-derived CDR1 and CDR2 are SGHNT and YENEEA. CDR3 length equals 15 residues. The V gene end was trimmed by 3 bases and the J gene end by 4 bases; junction bases not matched to a gene: 6. The CDR3 bases are TGTGCCAGCAGCTTGGGGACAGGCAGGCCAGATACGCAGTATTTT. It translates to CASSLGTGRPDTQYF.

The chain couples TRBV6-6 to TRBJ2-3, with D perhaps matching TRBD2 (6 bases). V was trimmed by 2 bases and J by 0 bases, leaving 9 bases between them. CDR1 and CDR2 (germline): MNHNY, SVGAGI (reference sequence). The CDR3 runs to 15 residues. CDR3 DNA: TGTGCCAGCAGTTACGGCGGGACTAGCACAGATACGCAGTATTTT. This translates into CASSYGGTSTDTQYF.

The genes are TRBV12-5 and TRBJ2-2, with D unclear. The ends were cut back, 5 bases at V and 6 bases at J, with 13 bases in the middle. CDR3 length: 14 amino acids. Looked up from germline, CDR1 is LGHNT and CDR2 is FRNRAP. CDR3 nucleotides: TGTGCTAGTGGTCTCAACGACCGGTCCGGGGAGCTGTTTTTT. As protein: CASGLNDRSGELFF.

The genes are TRBV18 and TRBJ1-5; D is possibly TRBD1 (5 bases). This CDR3 contains 16 residues. Trimming took off 4 bases at V and 3 bases at J, with 16 bases between the two ends. In germline, CDR1 is KGHSH, CDR2 LQKENI. The CDR3 DNA follows: TGTGCCAGCTCACGAGCGCCCAGGGCGACCAATCAGCCCCAGCATTTT. It specifies CASSRAPRATNQPQHF.

The chain has TRBV18 and TRBJ2-1, with a weak D call TRBD1 (6 bases). The CDR3 runs 13 residues. CDR1 KGHSH and CDR2 LQKENI come from the germline V gene. V was clipped by 3 bases and J by 8 bases, with 11 bases between them. In DNA form, the CDR3 reads TGTGCCAGCTCACCCCGACAGGTCGATGAGCAGTTCTTC. The encoded protein is CASSPRQVDEQFF.

The table lists this clone with a few counts. This chain joins TRBV6-5 and TRBJ1-5; a weak D match, TRBD1 (5 bases). V dropped 5 bases and J dropped 4 bases, with 12 bases sitting between them. There are 14 residues in the CDR3. Germline V gives CDR1 MNHEY, CDR2 SVGAGI. The CDR3 protein is CASSPGGRNQPQHF. The CDR3 nucleotides read TGTGCCAGCAGTCCCGGGGGACGGAATCAGCCCCAGCATTTT.

The chain couples TRBV30 to TRBJ1-2; the match to TRBD1 covers 7 bases. The junction had 0 bases not matched to a gene; V was cut back by 5 bases and J by 0 bases. CDR3 length equals 12 residues. Germline V gene data show CDR1 as GTSNPN and CDR2 as SVGIG (reference sequence). DNA for the CDR3: TGTGCCTGGGGACAGGCTAACTATGGCTACACCTTC. Its translation is CAWGQANYGYTF.

On this clone itself: Within the sample, other DNA sequences also encode this same CDR3. The V gene is TRBV7-2, the J gene TRBJ1-3; D unclear. This CDR3 has 15 residues. V gave up 1 base and J gave up 0 bases, with 7 bases separating them. The germline V gene encodes CDR1 SGHTA and CDR2 FQGNSA. CDR3 coding DNA: TGTGCCAGCAGCTTAGAGTCAAGCTCTGGAAACACCATATATTTT. Translated: CASSLESSSGNTIYF.